These T cell receptor beta chains were read from a single sample in a study of shared clonotypes between healthy human individuals. TCRdb's table, derived via immunoSEQ multiplex PCR, lists solely in-frame clones and lacks some. The table has some 500,000 clones, around 96% seen once. Sequenced material: naive CD4+ T cells sorted from blood. Receptor source: a woman aged 25 to 39 in good health. CDR3s leave out the opening cysteine and the closing phenylalanine or tryptophan.

V,CDR3
TRBV2,ASNQREKGNEQF
TRBV2,ASSEDTNQPQH
TRBV6-1,ASRRSGTTYNEQF
TRBV6-5,ASSRQLDPYYEQY
TRBV28,ASRLTGVGYGYT
TRBV7-9,ASSPISSDTQY
TRBV7-8,ASSAGGAWGNQPQH
TRBV19,ASSSGTSGSYEQY
TRBV2,ASTPRTGNGEQY
TRBV28,ASNGPGNPRSPLH
TRBV5-1,ASSLDTSNTGELF